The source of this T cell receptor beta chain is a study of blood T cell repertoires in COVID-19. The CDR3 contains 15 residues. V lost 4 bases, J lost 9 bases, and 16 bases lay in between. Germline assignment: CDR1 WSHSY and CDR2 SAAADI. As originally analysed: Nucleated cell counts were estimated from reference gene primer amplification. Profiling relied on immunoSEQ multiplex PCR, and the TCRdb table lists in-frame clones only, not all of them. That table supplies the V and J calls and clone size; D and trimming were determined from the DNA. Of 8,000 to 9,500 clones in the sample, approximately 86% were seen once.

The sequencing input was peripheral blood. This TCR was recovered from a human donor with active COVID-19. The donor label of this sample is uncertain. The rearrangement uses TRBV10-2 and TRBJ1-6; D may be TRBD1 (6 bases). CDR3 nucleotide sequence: TGCGCCAGCAGTGCCTCCAGGGGCGCTGGTTCACCCCTCCACTTT. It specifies CASSASRGAGSPLHF.